This T cell receptor beta chain is from a study of tumor-infiltrating lymphocytes in primary liver carcinoma. The authors made TCR beta cDNA from around 500 ng total RNA with a constant-region primer. Slightly modified ARM-PCR served as the procedure for the TCR beta libraries. These libraries came from three rounds of nested multiplex PCR. A C-beta reverse primer was combined with TRBV1-TRBV30 forward primers in the first two PCR rounds, and each round had 9 to 10 cycles. Each CDR3 protein gets one entry after TCRdb re-called the multiplex PCR reads with MiXCR. Of more than 150,000 distinct CDR3 sequences in the sample, around 60% are singletons; the top ten hold about 70%. Unsorted whole blood yielded the blood RNA, and germline DNA was also extracted. V shed 3 bases and J shed 3 bases, with 11 bases lying between them. This CDR3 spans 13 amino acids. The V gene's germline CDR1 is SQVTM and CDR2 ANQGSEA.

Material: peripheral blood. This receptor was identified in a man aged 35-49 years with primary liver carcinoma and hepatitis B virus infection. The rearrangement joins TRBV29-1 to TRBJ1-2; D gene uncertain. In DNA, the CDR3 is TGCAGCGTTGAGAGAGGATCTTACTATGGCTACACCTTC. It is translated as CSVERGSYYGYTF.